Each of the 29 T cell receptor beta chains below was sequenced from the same sample in a study of coeliac disease. TCRdb keeps only in-frame clones here, not all; method: immunoSEQ multiplex PCR. This repertoire shows about 9,400 clones, 67% found once; its top ten account for 20% to 25%. The sequencing sample was made of lamina propria lymphocytes from the gut. These receptors originate from a woman between 55 and 75 years old with celiac disease.

The chain joins TRBV6-1 to TRBJ2-1; 7 bases are a match to TRBD2. This CDR3 is built from 15 residues. The ends lost 2 bases at V and 3 bases at J; junction bases unmatched: 4. Germline loops: CDR1 MNHNS, CDR2 SASEGT. As DNA, the CDR3 is TGTGCCAGCAGTGAATTGGGGGGGGGCTACAATGAGCAGTTCTTC. Protein: CASSELGGGYNEQFF.

The chain's CDR3 is CASNGRTGRSGANVLTF. The CDR3 coding sequence is TGTGCCAGTAATGGGAGGACAGGACGCTCTGGGGCCAACGTCCTGACTTTC. V is TRBV19 and J is TRBJ2-6, with D possibly being TRBD1 (7 bases). V lost 7 bases, J lost 0 bases, and 16 bases lay in between. The CDR3 totals 17 residues. CDR1 and CDR2 (germline): LNHDA, SQIVND (reference sequence).

The V gene is TRBV28, the J gene TRBJ2-5, with 9 bases that match TRBD1. The J segment lost 5 bases and the V segment lost 4 bases, leaving 20 bases of the junction unmatched. CDR1 and CDR2 from the germline V gene are MDHEN and SYDVKM. The CDR3 extends over 19 amino acids. This CDR3 is CASSSPLGDRDRVSETQYF. As DNA, the CDR3 is TGTGCCAGCAGTTCGCCTCTCGGTGACCGGGACAGGGTTTCGGAGACCCAGTACTTC.

This chain links TRBV18 with TRBJ1-4; 11 bases are shared with TRBD1. The CDR3 is 15 amino acids. Unmatched junction bases numbered 0, after V lost 1 base and J lost 5 bases. Germline V gene lookup returns CDR1 KGHSH and CDR2 LQKENI. CDR3 in amino acids: CASSPRDRGNEKLFF. The CDR3 bases are TGTGCCAGCTCACCACGGGACAGGGGGAATGAAAAACTGTTTTTT.

The chain combines TRBV6-6 with TRBJ1-4; D remains unclear. Germline CDR1 and CDR2: MNHNY and SVGAGI (reference sequence). The CDR3 is 15 residues long. The V gene lost 6 bases and the J gene lost 8 bases, with 19 bases spanning the gap. Here the CDR3 DNA reads TGTGCCAGCAGAGAATCAGGAGGGTGGACCGAAAAACTGTTTTTT. Protein: CASRESGGWTEKLFF.

This chain uses TRBV4-2 with TRBJ1-2, with D hard to call. CDR1 LGHNA and CDR2 YNFKEQ come from the germline V gene. The CDR3 consists of 15 residues. V lost 4 bases to trimming and J lost 0 bases, with 12 bases between them. CDR3 coding DNA: TGTGCCAGCAGCCCTAAGACGGAGGCTAACTATGGCTACACCTTC. Translating gives CASSPKTEANYGYTF.

The chain has TRBV4-3 and TRBJ1-1, with D perhaps matching TRBD1 (5 bases). Trimming stripped 1 base from V and 0 bases from J, with 15 bases between. The CDR3 consists of 17 residues. Germline V CDR1 and CDR2: LGHNA, YSLEER. CDR3 sequence (DNA): TGCGCCAGCAGCCAAGGGAGGGGTTTAGGGGTGAACACTGAAGCTTTCTTT. Residues: CASSQGRGLGVNTEAFF.

There are a few counts of this clone. The J gene is TRBJ1-5, the V gene TRBV19; 12 nucleotides align to TRBD1. The CDR3 has 15 amino acids. Germline CDR1 is LNHDA and CDR2 is SQIVND (reference sequence). V shed 6 bases and J 6 bases; nucleotides not matched to a gene: 6. The CDR3 here is CASRPRDRGPQPQHF. CDR3 nucleotide sequence: TGTGCCAGTAGACCTCGGGACAGGGGGCCTCAGCCCCAGCATTTT.

V gene TRBV20-1 combines with J gene TRBJ1-1; D ambiguous. This CDR3 has 11 residues. Trimming took off 5 bases at V and 3 bases at J, with 7 bases between the two ends. Germline lookup yields CDR1 DFQATT and CDR2 SNEGSKA (reference sequence). The CDR3 protein is CSAGRDTEAFF. In DNA, the CDR3 is TGCAGTGCTGGGAGGGACACTGAAGCTTTCTTT.

The V call is TRBV4-3, the J call TRBJ1-5; D may be TRBD1 (5 bases). V gave up 0 bases and J gave up 4 bases, with 13 bases separating them. CDR1 is LGHNA, CDR2 YSLEER, per germline. This CDR3 spans 16 amino acids. CDR3 in amino acids: CASSQDHFRGNQPQHF. Here the CDR3 DNA reads TGCGCCAGCAGCCAAGATCACTTTCGGGGGAATCAGCCCCAGCATTTT.

The sample holds a few counts of this clone. CDR3 sequence: CASSAARRGTVNTEAFF. The CDR3 nucleotides are TGTGCCAGCAGCGCAGCCCGACGAGGGACAGTTAACACTGAAGCTTTCTTT. J is TRBJ1-1 and V is TRBV11-2; 7 bases match TRBD1. V lost 5 bases, J lost 2 bases, and 14 bases stayed unmatched. The length of the CDR3 is 17 residues. Germline-derived CDR1 and CDR2 are SGHAT and FQNNGV.

V usage is TRBV18 and J usage is TRBJ2-1; 12 nucleotides line up with TRBD2. Germline lookup yields CDR1 KGHSH and CDR2 LQKENI. After removal of 5 bases from V and 1 base from J, the junction contained 0 bases not matched to a gene. The CDR3 is 15 residues long. CDR3 nucleotide sequence: TGTGCCAGCTCAACTAGCGGGAGGTCCTACAATGAGCAGTTCTTC. Protein product: CASSTSGRSYNEQFF.

The gene calls are TRBV27 and TRBJ2-7; 8 nucleotides agree with TRBD2. Trimming took 3 bases from V and 3 from J; bases not matched to a gene: 4. There are 14 residues in the CDR3. Germline V CDR1 and CDR2: MNHEY, SMNVEV (reference sequence). This chain's CDR3 is CASSFSGMGYEQYF. In DNA, the CDR3 is TGTGCCAGCAGTTTTAGCGGGATGGGCTACGAGCAGTACTTC.

V is TRBV28 and J is TRBJ2-3; 7 bases map to TRBD1. CDR3 length equals 14 residues. Germline V gives CDR1 MDHEN, CDR2 SYDVKM. V was clipped by 3 bases and J by 2 bases; unmatched bases: 2. CDR3: CASSLGTDTDTQYF. The CDR3 nucleotides are TGTGCCAGCAGTTTGGGGACAGACACAGATACGCAGTATTTT.

This clone was observed a single time. The J gene is TRBJ1-2, the V gene TRBV18; maybe TRBD1 (5 bases). This CDR3 region has 15 residues. Germline V gene data show CDR1 as KGHSH and CDR2 as LQKENI. V dropped 2 bases and J dropped 3 bases, with 13 bases sitting between them. DNA for the CDR3: TGTGCCAGCTCACCATTTAGTCAGGGCGACTATGGCTACACCTTC. Its protein is CASSPFSQGDYGYTF.

This clone was counted a single time. V usage is TRBV5-5 and J usage is TRBJ1-2, with a possible D match to TRBD1 (5 bases). CDR1 is SGHKS, CDR2 YYEKEE, per germline (reference sequence). This CDR3 spans 15 amino acids. Trimming took off 0 bases at V and 0 bases at J, with 9 bases between the two ends. In DNA, the CDR3 is TGTGCCAGCAGCTTGGGGAGGGACCCTAACTATGGCTACACCTTC. Encoded protein: CASSLGRDPNYGYTF. Based on the CDR3 plus reference TRBV5-5 and TRBJ1-2, the full variable domain is DAGVTQSPTHLIKTRGQQVTLRCSPISGHKSVSWYQQVLGQGPQFIFQYYEKEERGRGNFPDRFSARQFPNYSSELNVNALLLGDSALYLCASSLGRDPNYGYTFGSGTRLTVV.

V gene TRBV7-3 combines with J gene TRBJ2-3, with D uncertain. The V and J ends lost 2 bases and 0 bases respectively, with 9 bases between them. Per germline, CDR1 SGHTA and CDR2 FQGTGA. This CDR3 is built from 15 residues. The CDR3 region has the DNA TGTGCCAGCAGCTTATTTCACAGTAGCACAGATACGCAGTATTTT. Translating it yields CASSLFHSSTDTQYF.

The rearrangement links TRBV6-1 to TRBJ1-1; D call uncertain. The germline V gene has CDR1 MNHNS and CDR2 SASEGT. Trimming pared 8 bases from V and 0 bases from J, leaving 13 bases between. This CDR3 is built from 14 residues. For the CDR3, the DNA is TGTGCCAGCGCGTTACACAGCATGAACACTGAAGCTTTCTTT. Protein: CASALHSMNTEAFF.

V usage is TRBV6-5 and J usage is TRBJ1-2; TRBD1 aligns across 10 bases. CDR1 and CDR2 from the germline V gene are MNHEY and SVGAGI. The CDR3 loop spans 15 amino acids. With 2 bases clipped from V and 4 bases from J, the junction kept 4 bases outside the gene matches. The CDR3 sequence is CASSYRGQGTYGYTF. DNA of the CDR3: TGTGCCAGCAGTTACCGGGGACAGGGGACCTATGGCTACACCTTC.

This clone was seen a few times. The chain couples TRBV28 to TRBJ1-5; D unclear. The germline V gene has CDR1 MDHEN and CDR2 SYDVKM. V was trimmed by 1 base and J by 6 bases, leaving 7 bases between them. This CDR3 is 13 amino acids long. The CDR3 DNA reads as TGTGCCAGCAGTTTATCAGGTTTTCAGCCCCAGCATTTT. This encodes CASSLSGFQPQHF.

DNA of the CDR3: TGTGCCAGTACCCGGTATTTCAGCGAACAGGGCATATTCGGTAATTCACCCCTCCACTTT. Protein product: CASTRYFSEQGIFGNSPLHF. The chain joins TRBV19 to TRBJ1-6; D is perhaps TRBD1 (6 bases). Germline values: CDR1 LNHDA, CDR2 SQIVND (reference sequence). The CDR3 spans 20 residues. Trimming took off 7 bases at V and 6 bases at J, with 31 bases between the two ends.

The chain recombines TRBV29-1 with TRBJ2-3, with no clear D. The CDR3 contains 15 residues. Trimming took off 4 bases at V and 2 bases at J, with 16 bases between the two ends. From germline, CDR1 is SQVTM and CDR2 ANQGSEA. This CDR3 is CSVVDPTLFTDTQYF. CDR3 nucleotide sequence: TGCAGCGTTGTTGATCCCACCCTATTCACAGATACGCAGTATTTT.

V usage is TRBV5-1 and J usage is TRBJ2-5, with D uncertain. V lost 2 bases and J 5 bases, leaving 7 bases between the germline ends. CDR1 is SGHRS, CDR2 YFSETQ, per germline. This CDR3 spans 12 amino acids. The chain's CDR3 is CASSLGSETQYF. The DNA of the CDR3 is TGCGCCAGCAGCTTAGGTAGCGAGACCCAGTACTTC.

The CDR3 is CASSVGRGPRSGSGLNTGELFF. In nucleotides, the CDR3 is TGTGCCAGCAGCGTAGGGAGGGGCCCCCGCAGTGGTAGCGGGCTGAACACCGGGGAGCTGTTTTTT. The chain uses TRBV9 and TRBJ2-2, with TRBD2 identical over 7 bases. CDR3 size: 22 residues. Germline values: CDR1 SGDLS, CDR2 YYNGEE. Trimming cost V 0 bases and J 1 base; bases outside gene matches: 21.

CDR3 loop: CASGVAGQGYTQYF. CDR3 bases: TGTGCCAGCGGGGTAGCAGGGCAGGGGTATACGCAGTATTTT. The chain combines TRBV27 with TRBJ2-3, with D perhaps matching TRBD1 (6 bases). Trimming removed 8 bases at V and 7 bases at J, with 19 bases between. CDR1 and CDR2 (germline): MNHEY, SMNVEV (reference sequence). The length of the CDR3 is 14 residues.

The chain couples TRBV10-3 to TRBJ1-5; a weak D match, TRBD1 (6 bases). V lost 8 bases and J 4 bases, leaving 18 bases between the germline ends. Germline V lookup: CDR1 ENHRY, CDR2 SYGVKD. There are 15 residues in the CDR3. CDR3: CAIGARAGANQPQHF. The CDR3, as DNA: TGTGCCATCGGAGCCAGGGCAGGGGCAAATCAGCCCCAGCATTTT.

The chain carries TRBV18 and TRBJ2-5, with 11 positions matching TRBD1. The CDR3 extends over 17 amino acids. The trim removed 5 bases at V and 1 base at J, leaving 9 bases unmatched. Germline V gene data show CDR1 as KGHSH and CDR2 as LQKENI. CDR3 nucleotide sequence: TGTGCCAGCTCAACGCTGGCCGGGACAGGGGGCCAAGAGACCCAGTACTTC. This gives the protein CASSTLAGTGGQETQYF.

The chain employs TRBV2 and TRBJ2-5; D ambiguous. Deletions cut 6 bases from V and 3 bases from J, with 8 bases between. The CDR3 loop spans 12 amino acids. In germline, CDR1 is SNHLY, CDR2 FYNNEI. The CDR3 here is CASSLEEETQYF. The CDR3 nucleotides read TGTGCCAGCAGCTTAGAGGAAGAGACCCAGTACTTC.

The chain recombines TRBV11-2 with TRBJ2-1, with no clear D. This CDR3 has 14 amino acids. Germline V gives CDR1 SGHAT, CDR2 FQNNGV. The germline V and J ends were trimmed by 5 bases and 2 bases, with 10 bases remaining between them. As DNA, the CDR3 is TGTGCCAGCAGCCCCTCCGGTCCCTACAATGAGCAGTTCTTC. Translated, it gives CASSPSGPYNEQFF.